Each of the 31 T cell receptor beta chains below was sequenced from the same sample in a study of beta chain features in type 1 diabetes. Expressed TCRB transcripts were sequenced because the entire RNA isolate underwent reverse transcription. The protocol was immunoSEQ multiplex PCR, while the TCRdb copy is restricted to in-frame clones and leaves out a portion. The sample consists of 110,000 to 150,000 clones, approximately 9.8% of them appearing once. Input material: central memory CD4+ T cells from blood. The source of these receptors is a middle-aged woman in good health.

This clone occurred a few times. The gene calls are TRBV5-4 and TRBJ2-7; 8 bases line up with TRBD1. This CDR3 is 17 amino acids long. Germline V gene sequence: CDR1 SGHNT, CDR2 YYREEE (reference sequence). Trimming removed 4 bases from V and 0 bases from J; junction bases left unmatched: 12. This CDR3 reads CASSPTAGTGNSYEQYF. CDR3 DNA: TGTGCCAGCAGCCCTACTGCCGGGACAGGAAACTCCTACGAGCAGTACTTC.

This chain joins TRBV11-2 and TRBJ2-1; tentatively, D is TRBD2 (5 bases). V was pared by 1 base and J by 5 bases, with 15 bases between. The germline V gene encodes CDR1 SGHAT and CDR2 FQNNGV. The CDR3 sequence is 16 residues long. CDR3 sequence: CASSLVGRAAHNEQFF. The CDR3 nucleotides are TGTGCCAGCAGCTTAGTTGGGCGGGCAGCCCACAATGAGCAGTTCTTC.

The chain employs TRBV5-1 and TRBJ2-1; D uncertain. Germline V CDR1 and CDR2: SGHRS, YFSETQ. Trimming removed 2 bases from V and 4 bases from J, with 7 bases in between. CDR3 size: 13 residues. CDR3 residues: CASSLARYNEQFF. Here the CDR3 DNA reads TGCGCCAGCAGCTTAGCCAGGTACAATGAGCAGTTCTTC.

The chain couples TRBV7-9 to TRBJ1-1, with 8 bases fitting TRBD1. V gave up 3 bases and J gave up 11 bases; unmatched junction bases: 11. Germline CDR1 and CDR2: SEHNR and FQNEAQ (reference sequence). The CDR3 is 14 residues long. The CDR3 region is CASSLTPDRDGAFF. The DNA of the CDR3 is TGTGCCAGCAGCTTGACCCCGGACAGGGATGGCGCTTTCTTT.

Points on this clone: Mismatch with germline at one junction end may stem from a read error. This chain joins TRBV6-5 and TRBJ2-6, with D tentatively TRBD2 (6 bases). Per the germline V gene, CDR1 is MNHEY and CDR2 is SVGAGI. The length of the CDR3 is 14 residues. The CDR3 region is CASSLSSGGNVLTF. In nucleotides, the CDR3 is TGTGCCAGCAGTTTAAGCTCCGGGGGCAACGTCCTGACTTTC.

V usage is TRBV7-2 and J usage is TRBJ2-2; no clear D. V was shortened by 2 bases and J by 6 bases, with 7 bases between the two germline ends. Germline V gives CDR1 SGHTA, CDR2 FQGNSA. The CDR3 is made up of 13 amino acids. CDR3 coding DNA: TGTGCCAGCAGCTTACAGGTGGCCGGGGAGCTGTTTTTT. It specifies CASSLQVAGELFF.

The rearrangement joins TRBV25-1 to TRBJ1-2; D uncertain. V lost 5 bases, J lost 5 bases, and 18 bases lay in between. The CDR3 has 15 residues. Germline V gene data show CDR1 as MGHDK and CDR2 as SYGVNS. This CDR3 reads CASSTSSGGVYGYTF. In nucleotides, the CDR3 is TGTGCCAGCAGTACATCGTCGGGCGGGGTATATGGCTACACCTTC.

The table lists this clone with a few counts. The CDR3 bases are TGTGCCAGCAGCTTGTTTGGACAGGTGAACACTGAAGCTTTCTTT. Protein product: CASSLFGQVNTEAFF. J is TRBJ1-1 and V is TRBV5-4; 7 nucleotides agree with TRBD1. Germline CDR1 reads SGHNT; CDR2 reads YYREEE (reference sequence). The ends lost 1 base at V and 0 bases at J; junction bases unmatched: 3. The CDR3 is made up of 15 amino acids.

This clone was detected many times. The CDR3 spells CAISESVRQETQYF. DNA for the CDR3: TGTGCCATCAGTGAGTCCGTCAGGCAAGAGACCCAGTACTTC. This chain connects TRBV10-3 to TRBJ2-5; D uncertain. This CDR3 comprises 14 residues. Trimming took 0 bases from V and 2 from J, leaving 7 bases between them. Germline V gene lookup returns CDR1 ENHRY and CDR2 SYGVKD.

This chain joins TRBV5-4 and TRBJ2-2; D gene uncertain. The germline V and J ends were trimmed by 2 bases and 0 bases, with 8 bases remaining between them. CDR3 length: 15 amino acids. CDR1 and CDR2 from the germline V gene are SGHNT and YYREEE (reference sequence). The CDR3 reads CASSLVSPNTGELFF. CDR3 nucleotide sequence: TGTGCCAGCAGCTTAGTTAGTCCGAACACCGGGGAGCTGTTTTTT.

This clone turned up a few times. The J gene is TRBJ1-5, the V gene TRBV5-1; D perhaps matches TRBD1 (6 bases). Trimming took off 4 bases at V and 1 base at J, with 12 bases between the two ends. This CDR3 comprises 15 residues. In germline, CDR1 is SGHRS, CDR2 YFSETQ. The CDR3 protein is CASSPDSASNQPQHF. In nucleotides, the CDR3 is TGCGCCAGCAGCCCGGACAGCGCGAGCAATCAGCCCCAGCATTTT.

This clone has a count of ten or more. The chain has TRBV7-9 and TRBJ1-1; 8 nucleotides align to TRBD1. Germline V gene sequence: CDR1 SEHNR, CDR2 FQNEAQ (reference sequence). V shed 0 bases and J 8 bases; nucleotides not matched to a gene: 2. The CDR3 contains 13 residues. The CDR3 DNA follows: TGTGCCAGCAGCTTAGCTGGGGACAGGGAAGCTTTCTTT. Amino acid sequence: CASSLAGDREAFF.

This sequence joins TRBV5-6 and TRBJ2-4; a possible D gene is TRBD2 (5 bases). The CDR3 spans 16 residues. Trimming stripped 4 bases from V and 0 bases from J, with 14 bases between. Germline CDR1 SGHDT, CDR2 YYEEEE. CDR3 residues: CASSPPGSLAKNIQYF. CDR3 DNA sequence: TGTGCCAGCAGCCCTCCGGGGTCCCTAGCCAAAAACATTCAGTACTTC. Variable domain in full (rest from reference TRBV5-6 and TRBJ2-4): DAGVTQSPTHLIKTRGQQVTLRCSPKSGHDTVSWYQQALGQGPQFIFQYYEEEERQRGNFPDRFSGHQFPNYSSELNVNALLLGDSALYLCASSPPGSLAKNIQYFGAGTRLSVL.

This clone was picked up a small number of times. The chain links TRBV7-8 to TRBJ2-2; 8 bases line up with TRBD1. Looked up from germline, CDR1 is SGHVS and CDR2 is FQNEAQ. With V trimmed by 1 base and J by 0 bases, 7 bases remained unmatched. The CDR3 is 18 residues long. CDR3 nucleotide sequence: TGTGCCAGCAGCTTAGGCTTTCCGGGACAGGCGAACACCGGGGAGCTGTTTTTT. Amino acid sequence: CASSLGFPGQANTGELFF.

The chain carries TRBV11-2 and TRBJ1-3; a possible D gene is TRBD1 (5 bases). The CDR3 has 15 residues. V shed 5 bases and J shed 5 bases, with 16 bases lying between them. Looked up from germline, CDR1 is SGHAT and CDR2 is FQNNGV. The CDR3 DNA reads TGTGCCAGCAGCCCAGCGGCGGGACCGCGAAACACCATATATTTT. Protein product: CASSPAAGPRNTIYF. The variable domain in full, with the rest retrieved from reference TRBV11-2 and TRBJ1-3, is EAGVAQSPRYKIIEKRQSVAFWCNPISGHATLYWYQQILGQGPKLLIQFQNNGVVDDSQLPKDRFSAERLKGVDSTLKIQPAKLEDSAVYLCASSPAAGPRNTIYFGEGSWLTVV.

V and J are TRBV27 and TRBJ1-5; TRBD1 aligns across 9 bases. Trimming at V came to 8 bases and at J to 5 bases, leaving 7 bases not matched to a gene. CDR3 length: 14 residues. Germline values: CDR1 MNHEY, CDR2 SMNVEV (reference sequence). The CDR3 here is CASATGGGDQPQHF. The CDR3 DNA follows: TGTGCCAGCGCGACAGGGGGTGGGGATCAGCCCCAGCATTTT.

In this sample, this clone turned up a few times. The chain links TRBV5-1 to TRBJ1-2; D is uncertain. This CDR3 is 14 amino acids long. The V gene lost 6 bases and the J gene lost 5 bases, with 17 bases spanning the gap. CDR1 is SGHRS, CDR2 YFSETQ, per germline. The CDR3 spells CASTLRDPTYGYTF. The CDR3 DNA follows: TGCGCCAGCACGCTTCGGGATCCGACTTATGGCTACACCTTC.

This clone was picked up a small number of times. The junction and the germline gene differ at one end; a read error may be behind it. The V and J genes are TRBV7-2 and TRBJ2-7, with 8 positions matching TRBD2. This CDR3 spans 14 amino acids. The germline V gene has CDR1 SGHTA and CDR2 FQGNSA. DNA of the CDR3: TGTGCCAGCAGGTTAGGCGGGGGGAACGACGAGCAGTACTTC. It yields the protein CASRLGGGNDEQYF.

This clone was seen a few times. The V gene is TRBV9, the J gene TRBJ1-2; 7 bases line up with TRBD1. This CDR3 has 16 residues. Germline V lookup: CDR1 SGDLS, CDR2 YYNGEE. V shed 2 bases, J shed 3 bases, and the junction held 10 bases outside the gene matches. The DNA of the CDR3 is TGTGCCAGCAGCGTCGGAGACAGGGCGAGGGACTATGGCTACACCTTC. Its translation is CASSVGDRARDYGYTF.

The chain joins TRBV28 to TRBJ2-7, with 7 nucleotides matching TRBD2. The CDR3 sequence is 17 residues long. The J segment lost 2 bases and the V segment lost 6 bases, leaving 16 bases of the junction unmatched. Germline CDR1 and CDR2: MDHEN and SYDVKM. The CDR3 spells CASSAMLGGTSTYEQYF. Here the CDR3 DNA reads TGTGCCAGCAGCGCAATGCTCGGGGGGACCAGCACCTACGAGCAGTACTTC.

This clone was counted between two and nine times. The chain carries TRBV5-6 and TRBJ2-4; the D gene is possibly TRBD2 (6 bases). The CDR3 length is 13 residues. Trimming removed 0 bases from V and 7 bases from J, with 8 bases in between. Germline CDR1 is SGHDT and CDR2 is YYEEEE. CDR3 sequence (DNA): TGTGCCAGCAGCTTGGCGGGGGTCAACATTCAGTACTTC. Translated, it gives CASSLAGVNIQYF.

J is TRBJ1-5 and V is TRBV6-1; D unresolved. V lost 3 bases and J lost 5, with 17 bases in between. The CDR3 sequence is 16 residues long. CDR1 and CDR2 from the germline V gene are MNHNS and SASEGT. The chain's CDR3 is CASSDTAPRGDQPQHF. The CDR3 DNA is TGTGCCAGCAGTGATACGGCCCCTCGCGGTGATCAGCCCCAGCATTTT.

This clone was seen more than once but under ten times. The chain couples TRBV5-1 to TRBJ2-7, with 8 bases fitting TRBD2. V lost 2 bases to trimming and J lost 4 bases; unmatched junction nucleotides: 8. The CDR3 consists of 15 residues. Germline V gives CDR1 SGHRS, CDR2 YFSETQ. CDR3 nucleotides: TGCGCCAGCAGCTTCCTCGGAAGCGGGGGATACGAGCAGTACTTC. It specifies CASSFLGSGGYEQYF.

The rearrangement joins TRBV13 to TRBJ2-5; 12 nucleotides agree with TRBD2. This CDR3 region has 15 residues. Germline trimming cut 2 bases from V and 4 bases from J; bases unmatched to any gene: 2. Per germline, CDR1 PRHDT and CDR2 FYEKMQ (reference sequence). The CDR3 nucleotides read TGTGCCAGCAGCTTACTAGCGGGGGGGCGAGAGACCCAGTACTTC. This translates into CASSLLAGGRETQYF.

The J gene is TRBJ2-1, the V gene TRBV5-1, with 9 bases fitting TRBD2. CDR3 size: 19 residues. The V and J ends lost 0 bases and 4 bases, in that order; junction bases with no gene match: 14. Germline loops: CDR1 SGHRS, CDR2 YFSETQ. Here the CDR3 reads CASSLVGGGASKEYNEQFF. Here the CDR3 DNA reads TGCGCCAGCAGCTTGGTCGGCGGGGGGGCCTCGAAAGAATACAATGAGCAGTTCTTC.

The CDR3 DNA reads as TGTGCCAGCAGCTTGTTTGAGGCCCTAGCACCCCAAGAGACCCAGTACTTC. Its translation is CASSLFEALAPQETQYF. V gene TRBV5-5 combines with J gene TRBJ2-5; D is possibly TRBD2 (5 bases). The CDR3 extends over 17 amino acids. Between the trimmed V and J ends, which lost 1 base and 1 base, there was a span of 17 bases. Germline CDR1 is SGHKS and CDR2 is YYEKEE (reference sequence).

Regarding this clone: A much larger clone lies one base from this, so it may be a read error. This rearrangement joins TRBV14 to TRBJ2-7; D ambiguous. Trimming took off 3 bases at V and 0 bases at J, with 3 bases between the two ends. This CDR3 region has 12 residues. CDR1 SGHDN and CDR2 FVKESK come from the germline V gene. The CDR3 protein is CASSQSSYEQYF. For the CDR3, the DNA is TGTGCCAGCAGCCAGAGCTCCTACGAGCAGTACTTC.

The genes are TRBV6-6 and TRBJ2-1; 12 nucleotides align to TRBD2. CDR3 length equals 16 residues. The V segment lost 6 bases and the J segment 6 bases; nucleotides outside the gene matches: 9. The germline V gene has CDR1 MNHNY and CDR2 SVGAGI (reference sequence). The CDR3 coding sequence is TGTGCCAGCAGCCGTCTAGCGGGGGGGCCGGGCAATGAGCAGTTCTTC. Encoded protein: CASSRLAGGPGNEQFF.

The genes are TRBV5-6 and TRBJ2-5; 8 positions agree with TRBD1. Germline V gene lookup returns CDR1 SGHDT and CDR2 YYEEEE. Losses at the gene ends were 0 bases for V and 5 bases for J; bases not matched to a gene: 6. The CDR3 has 15 amino acids. In nucleotides, the CDR3 is TGTGCCAGCAGCTTGGGACAGGGGATGGCCGAGACCCAGTACTTC. It is translated as CASSLGQGMAETQYF.

This clone was picked up a small number of times. The V and J genes are TRBV18 and TRBJ2-1; 13 bases fit TRBD2. V gave up 5 bases and J gave up 4 bases; unmatched junction bases: 5. The CDR3 totals 16 residues. The germline V gene encodes CDR1 KGHSH and CDR2 LQKENI. CDR3 protein: CASSSLAGGQYNEQFF. The CDR3, as DNA: TGTGCCAGCTCATCACTAGCGGGGGGGCAGTACAATGAGCAGTTCTTC.

This clone has ten or more counts. This chain joins TRBV7-9 and TRBJ1-1; D unresolved. Trimming left V 7 bases short and J 3 bases short, with 15 bases between. Germline V lookup: CDR1 SEHNR, CDR2 FQNEAQ (reference sequence). This CDR3 is built from 14 residues. CDR3 protein: CASNPQARDTEAFF. The CDR3 coding sequence is TGTGCCAGCAACCCCCAAGCTAGAGACACTGAAGCTTTCTTT.